The sequence of this T cell receptor (beta chain) was determined in a study of T cell responses to AZD1222 COVID-19 vaccine. Study-level findings and limits: Only a handful of individuals given AZD1222 were seropositive at baseline. White British ancestry dominated among donors, who included more females, and clonal diversity was possibly underestimated. The reported proportion of spike-specific TCRs targeting unmutated variant regions was nearly half.

This CDR3 spans 15 amino acids. The germline V gene has CDR1 SGHRS and CDR2 YFSETQ. V lost 2 bases and J 0 bases, leaving 8 bases between the germline ends. About this clone itself: Its antigen remains unidentified.

Sequenced by immunoSEQ multiplex PCR; TCRdb stores in-frame clones only, minus some. The sample carries some 130,000 clones, over 65% recorded once. This sequence was found in an adult in good health. This chain links TRBV5-1 with TRBJ2-2; D is unclear. The source material was peripheral blood, sampled on day 0 of AZD1222 vaccination. The CDR3 sequence is CASSLGLSNTGELFF. In nucleotides, the CDR3 is TGCGCCAGCAGCTTAGGCCTATCGAACACCGGGGAGCTGTTTTTT.